The 19 T cell receptor beta chains presented below share a single source sample, sequenced in a study of T cells in Graves' hyperthyroidism and ophthalmopathy. Amplification targeted TCR beta CDR3 regions from RNA transcripts. TCR CDR3 underwent first-round RT-PCR with the HTBI primer set. TCRdb re-called the multiplex PCR reads with MiXCR, one entry per CDR3 protein. Of 500,000 to 550,000 distinct CDR3 sequences listed, just under 20% are singletons. Sample: blood. The receptors were sampled from a man aged 35-49 years with Graves' ophthalmopathy.

This clonotype was picked up many times. The chain recombines TRBV2 with TRBJ1-4; D is perhaps TRBD1 (5 bases). The germline gives CDR1 SNHLY, CDR2 FYNNEI. The CDR3 is made up of 15 amino acids. V was clipped by 3 bases and J by 5 bases, with 13 bases between them. The DNA for the CDR3 is TGTGCCAGCAGTGACGAAGGGACGGGGAATGAAAAACTGTTTTTT. It is translated as CASSDEGTGNEKLFF.

To note about this clonotype: Since a much larger clone is just one base distant, this may be a read error. The V and J genes are TRBV27 and TRBJ2-1; TRBD2 might be the D (5 bases). The CDR3 has 15 amino acids. From germline, CDR1 is MNHEY and CDR2 SMNVEV (reference sequence). V shed 3 bases and J shed 9 bases, with 18 bases lying between them. The CDR3 DNA reads as TGTGCCAGCAGTTTGGAGGTTGGAAGGTCCGCTGAGCAGTTCTTC. Amino acid sequence: CASSLEVGRSAEQFF.

The chain employs TRBV5-8 and TRBJ2-7, with D tentatively TRBD1 (5 bases). The CDR3 loop spans 14 amino acids. Trimming pared 2 bases from V and 3 bases from J, leaving 12 bases between. The germline CDR1 and CDR2 sequences are SGHTS and YDEGEE. The CDR3 is CASSFGDRVYEQYF. In DNA form, the CDR3 reads TGTGCCAGCAGCTTTGGAGACAGAGTCTACGAGCAGTACTTC.

This clonotype was counted a few times. The chain combines TRBV5-5 with TRBJ2-3, with D possibly matching TRBD2 (6 bases). CDR3 length: 14 amino acids. Trimming removed 4 bases from V and 3 bases from J, with 12 bases in between. CDR1 and CDR2 from the germline V gene are SGHKS and YYEKEE (reference sequence). CDR3 sequence reads: CASSRRDSTDTQYF. The CDR3 region has the DNA TGTGCCAGCAGCAGACGGGACTCAACAGATACGCAGTATTTT.

At least ten counts were recorded for this clonotype. This chain uses TRBV5-1 with TRBJ2-7; the D call may be TRBD1 or TRBD2 (5 bases each). CDR1 is SGHRS and CDR2 is YFSETQ in the germline V gene. V was clipped by 3 bases and J by 6 bases, with 10 bases between them. The CDR3 covers 12 residues. This chain's CDR3 is CASSSKGTEQYF. In DNA form, the CDR3 reads TGCGCCAGCAGCTCGAAGGGGACCGAGCAGTACTTC.

The rearrangement links TRBV13 to TRBJ2-5; 10 nucleotides line up with TRBD2. Germline loops: CDR1 PRHDT, CDR2 FYEKMQ (reference sequence). With V trimmed by 4 bases and J by 4 bases, 9 bases remained unmatched. The CDR3 is 16 residues long. The DNA for the CDR3 is TGTGCCAGCAGCTCTTCTAGCGGGAGCCCCCCAGAGACCCAGTACTTC. Its translation: CASSSSSGSPPETQYF.

This clonotype was counted ten times or more. The chain links TRBV28 to TRBJ2-5, with D possibly TRBD2 on 7 matching bases. The CDR3 sequence is 16 residues long. V lost 2 bases to trimming and J lost 5 bases, with 18 bases between them. Germline loops: CDR1 MDHEN, CDR2 SYDVKM. The CDR3 DNA sequence: TGTGCCAGCAGTTTACTACCGGTAGGGGGAGGGGAGACCCAGTACTTC. This gives the protein CASSLLPVGGGETQYF. Supplemented by reference TRBV28 and TRBJ2-5, the full variable domain reads DVKVTQSSRYLVKRTGEKVFLECVQDMDHENMFWYRQDPGLGLRLIYFSYDVKMKEKGDIPEGYSVSREKKERFSLILESASTNQTSMYLCASSLLPVGGGETQYFGPGTRLLVL.

This clonotype showed up just a few times. This chain joins TRBV20-1 and TRBJ2-7; 16 bases are a match to TRBD2. The V gene end was trimmed by 5 bases and the J gene end by 5 bases; junction bases not matched to a gene: 15. CDR1 is DFQATT, CDR2 SNEGSKA, per germline (reference sequence). CDR3 size: 18 residues. CDR3 amino acids: CSAPTRPGLAGGPHEQYF. CDR3 in DNA: TGCAGTGCTCCCACGAGACCGGGACTAGCGGGAGGGCCCCACGAGCAGTACTTC.

J is TRBJ2-1 and V is TRBV7-8, with 9 bases that match TRBD1. The CDR3 is 16 residues long. Germline-derived CDR1 and CDR2 are SGHVS and FQNEAQ. The junction had 10 bases not matched to a gene; V was cut back by 4 bases and J by 6 bases. The CDR3 loop reads CASSSRDRVGTNEQFF. The CDR3 nucleotides are TGTGCCAGCAGCTCCCGGGACAGGGTAGGAACCAATGAGCAGTTCTTC.

V gene TRBV6-1 combines with J gene TRBJ2-7; 7 nucleotides agree with TRBD1. V was clipped by 6 bases and J by 9 bases; unmatched bases: 8. The CDR3 has 12 amino acids. Germline V gives CDR1 MNHNS, CDR2 SASEGT. Written as DNA, the CDR3 is TGTGCCAGCAGCCAGGACAGGCTCGGGCAGTACTTC. This sequence encodes CASSQDRLGQYF.

The gene calls are TRBV10-3 and TRBJ1-1; D perhaps matches TRBD1 (6 bases). The germline V gene encodes CDR1 ENHRY and CDR2 SYGVKD. V was shortened by 6 bases and J by 2 bases, with 10 bases between the two germline ends. The CDR3 runs 13 residues. The CDR3, as DNA: TGTGCCATCAGAGACAGGTATAACACTGAAGCTTTCTTT. It yields the protein CAIRDRYNTEAFF.

This clonotype was recorded at least ten times. The genes are TRBV27 and TRBJ1-1; TRBD1 agrees at 10 bases. The CDR3 totals 16 residues. V dropped 5 bases and J dropped 1; count of bases not matched to a gene: 7. Per the germline V gene, CDR1 is MNHEY and CDR2 is SMNVEV (reference sequence). The CDR3 bases are TGTGCCAGCAGTCCCCGGGACAGGGGTGGGAACACTGAAGCTTTCTTT. It is translated as CASSPRDRGGNTEAFF.

This clonotype was observed a handful of times. The chain joins TRBV2 to TRBJ1-1; TRBD1 is a possible D gene (6 bases). The CDR3 loop spans 15 amino acids. The V and J ends lost 6 bases and 4 bases respectively, with 18 bases between them. Germline CDR1 and CDR2: SNHLY and FYNNEI. The CDR3 reads CASSRSRGWGTEAFF. The CDR3 coding sequence is TGTGCCAGCAGCCGTTCCAGGGGATGGGGCACTGAAGCTTTCTTT.

The chain employs TRBV9 and TRBJ1-1; no clear D gene. Germline CDR1 reads SGDLS; CDR2 reads YYNGEE. CDR3 length: 15 residues. Trimming removed 1 base at V and 0 bases at J, with 10 bases between. The CDR3 DNA follows: TGTGCCAGCAGCGTATGGTCAGACATGAACACTGAAGCTTTCTTT. Amino acids: CASSVWSDMNTEAFF.

J is TRBJ1-2 and V is TRBV12-3 or TRBV12-4; D gene unclear. V lost 2 bases and J 5 bases, leaving 24 bases between the germline ends. The CDR3 has 18 residues. The CDR3 DNA reads TGTGCCAGCAGTTTAAGGGATGCAGCGCCGCAAAACACATATGGCTACACCTTC. This gives the protein CASSLRDAAPQNTYGYTF.

The chain joins TRBV12-3 or TRBV12-4 to TRBJ1-2, with a weak D call TRBD1 (6 bases). This CDR3 has 14 amino acids. With 0 bases removed from V and 6 bases from J, the gap between germline ends came to 11 bases. CDR3 sequence (DNA): TGTGCCAGCAGTTTAGCGGGGGGCGCGGATGGCTACACCTTC. Translating it yields CASSLAGGADGYTF.

This clonotype was counted only a few times. The V and J genes are TRBV11-3 and TRBJ2-6; unclear D gene. Deletions cut 5 bases from V and 3 bases from J, with 14 bases between. The length of the CDR3 is 16 residues. Germline V lookup: CDR1 SGHNT, CDR2 YENEEA. The CDR3 bases are TGTGCCAGCAGCCCGAGAGGAGATCATGGGGCCAACGTCCTGACTTTC. Amino acid sequence: CASSPRGDHGANVLTF.

A word on this clonotype: The junction does not match germline at one end; this may be a read error. The rearrangement links TRBV6-5 to TRBJ1-6; no reliable D call. Per the germline V gene, CDR1 is MNHEY and CDR2 is SVGAGI. The CDR3 contains 16 residues. DNA of the CDR3: TGTGCCAACAGTTACTCGATATCCAAACGGAATTCACCCCTCCACTTT. This encodes CANSYSISKRNSPLHF.

The table lists this clonotype with many counts. The rearrangement links TRBV2 to TRBJ2-3, with D perhaps TRBD2 (5 bases). The germline V gene has CDR1 SNHLY and CDR2 FYNNEI. The V and J ends lost 8 bases and 13 bases respectively, with 22 bases between them. The CDR3 extends over 13 amino acids. The CDR3 loop reads CASAEGRGFHKYF. DNA for the CDR3: TGTGCCAGCGCTGAGGGCCGTGGGTTCCACAAGTATTTT.